This TCR beta chain emerged from a study of shared clonotypes between healthy human individuals. Points from the study as a whole: Clonotype sharing among donors was thought likely to change with sequencing depth.

Looked up from germline, CDR1 is MDHEN and CDR2 is SYDVKM. The CDR3 consists of 14 residues. V shed 7 bases, J shed 4 bases, and the junction held 7 bases outside the gene matches. This clone has just one count. Its antigen is not identified. CD45RO-negative, CCR7-selected cells formed the naive CD8 fraction, which excluded terminally differentiated effector memory CD45RA+ cells. Some clones are missing from TCRdb's copy, which holds only in-frame ones; the method was immunoSEQ multiplex PCR. The sample consists of about 1,800,000 clones, about 95% of them appearing once. The sequencing sample was made of naive CD8+ T cells sorted from blood. The chain uses TRBV28 and TRBJ2-7; 10 nucleotides agree with TRBD1. This sequence was found in a man between 18 and 29 years old in good health. The CDR3 region has the DNA TGTGCCAGCACCGCCGGGACAGGGGTATACGAGCAGTACTTC. It codes for CASTAGTGVYEQYF.